This TCR beta chain was retrieved from a study of T cell repertoires in cytomegalovirus infection. Study background: Recently identified HLA-C-restricted CMV epitopes were used, and well-studied HLA-B-restricted CMV epitopes were used as well. Indications of both CMV infection and matching HLA type were provided by public TCR beta signatures.

Via MiXCR, TCRdb re-called the reads, giving one row per CDR3 protein. The table has about half a million distinct CDR3 sequences, 30% to 35% seen once. With respect to this clonotype: The antigen is undetermined.

General study points: Carriage of CMV together with the relevant HLA was identifiable through cumulative public TCR beta family frequency.

The receptor was derived from a human donor in good health (CMV status not recorded). Some clones in this sample may be carry-over from other donors' samples. The sample in question was cultured PBMCs, obtained from culture after CMV antigen stimulation.

The CDR3 bases are TGTGCCAGCAGTTACCGGGACAGGGACAATGAGCAGTTCTTC. Translating gives CASSYRDRDNEQFF. The chain is built from TRBV6-6 and TRBJ2-1; 9 bases line up with TRBD1. The germline gives CDR1 MNHNY, CDR2 SVGAGI (reference sequence). This CDR3 is built from 14 residues. Losses at the gene ends were 2 bases for V and 5 bases for J; bases not matched to a gene: 1.